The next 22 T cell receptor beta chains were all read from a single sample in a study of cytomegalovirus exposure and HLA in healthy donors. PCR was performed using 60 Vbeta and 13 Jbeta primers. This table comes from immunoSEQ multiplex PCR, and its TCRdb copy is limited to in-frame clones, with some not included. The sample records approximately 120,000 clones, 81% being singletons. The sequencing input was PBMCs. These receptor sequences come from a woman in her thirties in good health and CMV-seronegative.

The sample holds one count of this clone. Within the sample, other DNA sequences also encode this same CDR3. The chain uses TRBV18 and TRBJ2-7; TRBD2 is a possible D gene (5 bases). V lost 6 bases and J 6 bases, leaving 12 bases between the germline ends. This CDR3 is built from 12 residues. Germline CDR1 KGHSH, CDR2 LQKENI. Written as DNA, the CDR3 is TGTGCCAGCTCGCCCGAGGGAAGCGAGCAGTACTTC. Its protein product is CASSPEGSEQYF.

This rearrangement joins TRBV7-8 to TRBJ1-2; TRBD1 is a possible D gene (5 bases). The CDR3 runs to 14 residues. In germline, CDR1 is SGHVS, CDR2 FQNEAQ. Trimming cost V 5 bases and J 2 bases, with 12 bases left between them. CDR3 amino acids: CASSPGTSNYGYTF. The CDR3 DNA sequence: TGTGCCAGCAGCCCCGGGACTTCCAACTATGGCTACACCTTC.

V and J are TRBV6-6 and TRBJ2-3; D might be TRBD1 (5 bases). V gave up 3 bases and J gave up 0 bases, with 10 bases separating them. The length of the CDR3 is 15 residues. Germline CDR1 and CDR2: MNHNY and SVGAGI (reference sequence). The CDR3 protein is CASSYSQGSTDTQYF. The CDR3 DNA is TGTGCCAGCAGTTATTCGCAGGGTAGCACAGATACGCAGTATTTT.

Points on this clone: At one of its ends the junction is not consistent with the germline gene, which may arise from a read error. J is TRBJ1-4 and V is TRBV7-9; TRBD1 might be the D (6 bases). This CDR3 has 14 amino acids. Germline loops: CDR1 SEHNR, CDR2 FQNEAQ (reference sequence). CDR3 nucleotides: TGTTCCAGCAACCGGTGGGGAGGGGGAGAAAAACTGTTTTTT. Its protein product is CSSNRWGGGEKLFF.

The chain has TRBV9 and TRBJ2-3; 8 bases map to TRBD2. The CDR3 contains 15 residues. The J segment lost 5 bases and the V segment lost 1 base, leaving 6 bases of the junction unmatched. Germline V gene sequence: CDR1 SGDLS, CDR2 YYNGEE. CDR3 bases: TGTGCCAGCAGCGTAAGCGGGAGTCCGTTAGATACGCAGTATTTT. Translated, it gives CASSVSGSPLDTQYF.

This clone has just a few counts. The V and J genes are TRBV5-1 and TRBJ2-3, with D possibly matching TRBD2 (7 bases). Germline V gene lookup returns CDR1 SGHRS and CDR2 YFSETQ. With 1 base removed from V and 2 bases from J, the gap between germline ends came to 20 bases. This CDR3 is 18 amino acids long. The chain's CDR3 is CASSLWGGASDFTDTQYF. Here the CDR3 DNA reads TGCGCCAGCAGCTTGTGGGGGGGGGCTAGCGACTTCACAGATACGCAGTATTTT.

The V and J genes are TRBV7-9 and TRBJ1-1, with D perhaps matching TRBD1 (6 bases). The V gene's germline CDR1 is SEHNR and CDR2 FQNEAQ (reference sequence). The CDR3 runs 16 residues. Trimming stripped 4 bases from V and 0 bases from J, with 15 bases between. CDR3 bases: TGTGCCAGCAGCTACCGGGGCAGGGGCCTGAACACTGAAGCTTTCTTT. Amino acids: CASSYRGRGLNTEAFF.

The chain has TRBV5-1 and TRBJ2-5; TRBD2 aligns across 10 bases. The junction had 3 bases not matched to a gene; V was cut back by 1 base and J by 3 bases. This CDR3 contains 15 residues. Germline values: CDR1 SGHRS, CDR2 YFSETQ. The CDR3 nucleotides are TGCGCCAGCAGCTTGCTAGCGGGAGCTGAAGAGACCCAGTACTTC. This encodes CASSLLAGAEETQYF. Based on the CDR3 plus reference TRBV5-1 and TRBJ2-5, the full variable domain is KAGVTQTPRYLIKTRGQQVTLSCSPISGHRSVSWYQQTPGQGLQFLFEYFSETQRNKGNFPGRFSGRQFSNSRSEMNVSTLELGDSALYLCASSLLAGAEETQYFGPGTRLLVL.

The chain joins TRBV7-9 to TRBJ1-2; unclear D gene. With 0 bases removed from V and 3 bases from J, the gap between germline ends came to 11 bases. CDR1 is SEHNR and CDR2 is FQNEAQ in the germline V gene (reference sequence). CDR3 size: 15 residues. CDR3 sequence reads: CASSLARRGDYGYTF. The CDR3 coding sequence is TGTGCCAGCAGCTTAGCGCGTCGAGGCGACTATGGCTACACCTTC.

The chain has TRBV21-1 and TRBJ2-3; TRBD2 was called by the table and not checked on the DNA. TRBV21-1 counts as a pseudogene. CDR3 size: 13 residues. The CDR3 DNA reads TGTGCCAGCAGCAAAGGTGAGACAGATACGCAGTATTTT. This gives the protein CASSKGETDTQYF.

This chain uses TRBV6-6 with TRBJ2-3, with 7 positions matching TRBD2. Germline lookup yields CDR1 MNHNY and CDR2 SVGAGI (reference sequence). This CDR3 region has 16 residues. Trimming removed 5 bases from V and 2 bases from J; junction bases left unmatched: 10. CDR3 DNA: TGTGCCAGCAGTCGGACGGCGGGAGATTCCACAGATACGCAGTATTTT. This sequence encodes CASSRTAGDSTDTQYF.

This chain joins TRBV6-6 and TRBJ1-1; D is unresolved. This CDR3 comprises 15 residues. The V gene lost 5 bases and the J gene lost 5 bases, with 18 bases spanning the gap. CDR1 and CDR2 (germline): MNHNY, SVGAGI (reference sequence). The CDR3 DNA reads TGTGCCAGCAGTACACCATCGTCGCCGTGGACTGAAGCTTTCTTT. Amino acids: CASSTPSSPWTEAFF.

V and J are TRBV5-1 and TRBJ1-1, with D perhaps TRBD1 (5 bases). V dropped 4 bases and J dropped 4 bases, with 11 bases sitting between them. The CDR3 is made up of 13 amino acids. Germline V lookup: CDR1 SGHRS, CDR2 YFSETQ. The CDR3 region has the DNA TGCGCCAGCAGCGTCGGGGGAATCACTGAAGCTTTCTTT. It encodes CASSVGGITEAFF.

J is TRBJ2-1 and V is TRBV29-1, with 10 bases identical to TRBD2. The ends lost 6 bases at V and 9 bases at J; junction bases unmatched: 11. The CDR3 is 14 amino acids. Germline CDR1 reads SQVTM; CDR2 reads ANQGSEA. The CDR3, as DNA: TGCAGCGTCGAAACCCCTAGCGGGAGCGCTGAGCAGTTCTTC. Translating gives CSVETPSGSAEQFF.

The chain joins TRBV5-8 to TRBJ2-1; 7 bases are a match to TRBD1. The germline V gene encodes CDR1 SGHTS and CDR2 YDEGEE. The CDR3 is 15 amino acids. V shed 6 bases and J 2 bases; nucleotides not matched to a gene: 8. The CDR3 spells CASTPDRVPYNEQFF. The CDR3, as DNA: TGTGCCAGCACCCCAGACAGGGTTCCCTACAATGAGCAGTTCTTC.

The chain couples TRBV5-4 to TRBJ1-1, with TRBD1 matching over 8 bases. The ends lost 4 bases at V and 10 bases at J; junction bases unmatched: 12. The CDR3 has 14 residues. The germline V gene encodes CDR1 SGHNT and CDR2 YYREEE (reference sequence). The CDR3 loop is CASSPAGWQGAAFF. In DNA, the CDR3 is TGTGCCAGCAGCCCCGCGGGCTGGCAGGGGGCAGCTTTCTTT.

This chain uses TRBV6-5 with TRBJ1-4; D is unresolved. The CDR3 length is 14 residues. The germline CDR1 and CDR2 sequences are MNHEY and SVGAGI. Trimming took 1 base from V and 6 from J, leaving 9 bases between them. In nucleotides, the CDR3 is TGTGCCAGCAGTTACTACGGGATGGATGAAAAACTGTTTTTT. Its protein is CASSYYGMDEKLFF.

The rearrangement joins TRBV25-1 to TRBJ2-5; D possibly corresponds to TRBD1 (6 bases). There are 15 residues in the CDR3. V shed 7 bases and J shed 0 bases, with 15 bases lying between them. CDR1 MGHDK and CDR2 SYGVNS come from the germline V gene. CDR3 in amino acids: CASILYRAYQETQYF. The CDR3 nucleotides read TGTGCCAGCATCCTGTACAGGGCCTACCAAGAGACCCAGTACTTC.

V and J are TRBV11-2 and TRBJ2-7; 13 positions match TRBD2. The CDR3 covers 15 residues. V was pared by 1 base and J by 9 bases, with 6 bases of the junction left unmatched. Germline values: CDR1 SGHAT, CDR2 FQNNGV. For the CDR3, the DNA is TGTGCCAGCAGCTTAGGGACTAGCGGGAGTAGCGCGCAGTACTTC. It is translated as CASSLGTSGSSAQYF.

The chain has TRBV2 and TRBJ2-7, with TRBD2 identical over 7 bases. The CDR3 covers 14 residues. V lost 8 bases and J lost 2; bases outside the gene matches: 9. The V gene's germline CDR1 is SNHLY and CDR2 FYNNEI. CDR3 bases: TGTGCCAGCCTGGTCGGACTAGGGGCCTACGAGCAGTACTTC. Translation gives CASLVGLGAYEQYF.

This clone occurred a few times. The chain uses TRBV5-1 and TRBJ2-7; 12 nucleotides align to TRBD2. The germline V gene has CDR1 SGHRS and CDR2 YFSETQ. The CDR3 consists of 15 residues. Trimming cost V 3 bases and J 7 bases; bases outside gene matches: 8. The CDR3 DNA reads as TGCGCCAGCAGCTGGGCTAGCGGGAGGGCCGAAGAGCAGTACTTC. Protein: CASSWASGRAEEQYF.

CDR3 DNA: TGTGCCAGCAGAGCAACAGGGAACGGTTTGGAGACCCAGTACTTC. Protein product: CASRATGNGLETQYF. The rearrangement joins TRBV5-6 to TRBJ2-5; D might be TRBD1 (6 bases). Trimming left V 5 bases short and J 5 bases short, with 19 bases between. Germline CDR1 reads SGHDT; CDR2 reads YYEEEE. The CDR3 is made up of 15 amino acids. Using reference TRBV5-6 and TRBJ2-5 for the parts outside the CDR3, the full variable domain is DAGVTQSPTHLIKTRGQQVTLRCSPKSGHDTVSWYQQALGQGPQFIFQYYEEEERQRGNFPDRFSGHQFPNYSSELNVNALLLGDSALYLCASRATGNGLETQYFGPGTRLLVL.